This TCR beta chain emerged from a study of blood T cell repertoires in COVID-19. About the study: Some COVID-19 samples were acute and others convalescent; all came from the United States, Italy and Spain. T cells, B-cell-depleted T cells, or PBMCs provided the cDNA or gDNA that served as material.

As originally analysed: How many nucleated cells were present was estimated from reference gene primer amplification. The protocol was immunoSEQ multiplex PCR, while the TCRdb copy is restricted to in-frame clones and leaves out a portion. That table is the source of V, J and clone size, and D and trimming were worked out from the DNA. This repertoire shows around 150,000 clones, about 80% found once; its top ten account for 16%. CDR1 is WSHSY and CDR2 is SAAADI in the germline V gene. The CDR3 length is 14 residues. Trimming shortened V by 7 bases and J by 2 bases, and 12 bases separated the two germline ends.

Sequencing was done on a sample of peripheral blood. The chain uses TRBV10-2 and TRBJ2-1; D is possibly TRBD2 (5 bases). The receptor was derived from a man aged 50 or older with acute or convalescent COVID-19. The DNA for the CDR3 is TGCGCCAGCACTAAAAGCGGCGCCTACAATGAGCAGTTCTTC. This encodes CASTKSGAYNEQFF.